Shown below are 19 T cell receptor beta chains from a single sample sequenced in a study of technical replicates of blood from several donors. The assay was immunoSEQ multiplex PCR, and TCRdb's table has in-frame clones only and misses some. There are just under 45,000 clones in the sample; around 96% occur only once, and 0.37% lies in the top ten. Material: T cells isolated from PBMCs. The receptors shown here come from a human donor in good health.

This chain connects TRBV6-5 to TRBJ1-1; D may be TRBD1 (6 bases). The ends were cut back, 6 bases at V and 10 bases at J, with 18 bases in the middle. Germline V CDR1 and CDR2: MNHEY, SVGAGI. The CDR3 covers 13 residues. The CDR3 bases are TGTGCCAGCAGACAAACAGGGTGGCTCTCAGCTTTCTTT. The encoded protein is CASRQTGWLSAFF.

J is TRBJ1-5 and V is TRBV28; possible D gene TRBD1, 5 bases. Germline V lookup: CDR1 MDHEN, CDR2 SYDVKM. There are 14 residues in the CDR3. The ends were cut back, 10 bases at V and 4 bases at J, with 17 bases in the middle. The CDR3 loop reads CAIGGEGRNQPQHF. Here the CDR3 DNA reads TGTGCCATCGGAGGGGAGGGGAGAAATCAGCCCCAGCATTTT.

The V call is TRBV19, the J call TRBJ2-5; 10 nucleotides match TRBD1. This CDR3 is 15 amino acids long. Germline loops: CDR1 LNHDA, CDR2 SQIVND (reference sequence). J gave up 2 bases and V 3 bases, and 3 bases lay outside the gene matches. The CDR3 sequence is CASSIRDRGQETQYF. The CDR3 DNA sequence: TGTGCCAGTAGTATCCGGGACAGGGGACAAGAGACCCAGTACTTC.

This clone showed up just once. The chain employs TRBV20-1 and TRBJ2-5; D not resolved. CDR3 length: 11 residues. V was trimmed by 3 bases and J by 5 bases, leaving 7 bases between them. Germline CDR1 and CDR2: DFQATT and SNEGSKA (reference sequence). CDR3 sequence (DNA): TGCAGTGCTAGGTTCCGGGAGACCCAGTACTTC. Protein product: CSARFRETQYF.

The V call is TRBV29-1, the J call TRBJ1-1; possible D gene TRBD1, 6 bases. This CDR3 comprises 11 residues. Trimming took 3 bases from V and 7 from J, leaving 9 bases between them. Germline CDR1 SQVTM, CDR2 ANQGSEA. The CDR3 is CSVDRGGEAFF. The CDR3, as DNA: TGCAGCGTTGACAGAGGGGGTGAAGCTTTCTTT.

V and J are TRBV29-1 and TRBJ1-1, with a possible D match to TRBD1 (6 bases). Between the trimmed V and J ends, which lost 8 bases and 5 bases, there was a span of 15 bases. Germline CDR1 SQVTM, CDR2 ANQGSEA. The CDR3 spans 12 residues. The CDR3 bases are TGCAGCTCCGAGGGGGGGGCAACTGAAGCTTTCTTT. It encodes CSSEGGATEAFF. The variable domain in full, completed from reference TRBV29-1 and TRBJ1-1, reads SAVISQKPSRDICQRGTSLTIQCQVDSQVTMMFWYRQQPGQSLTLIATANQGSEATYESGFVIDKFPISRPNLTFSTLTVSNMSPEDSSIYLCSSEGGATEAFFGQGTRLTVV.

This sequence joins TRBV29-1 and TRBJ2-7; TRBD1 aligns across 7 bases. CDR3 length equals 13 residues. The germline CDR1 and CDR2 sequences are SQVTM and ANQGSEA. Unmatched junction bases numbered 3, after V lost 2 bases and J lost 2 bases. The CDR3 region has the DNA TGCAGCGTTGAACTGGACAGGACCTACGAGCAGTACTTC. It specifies CSVELDRTYEQYF.

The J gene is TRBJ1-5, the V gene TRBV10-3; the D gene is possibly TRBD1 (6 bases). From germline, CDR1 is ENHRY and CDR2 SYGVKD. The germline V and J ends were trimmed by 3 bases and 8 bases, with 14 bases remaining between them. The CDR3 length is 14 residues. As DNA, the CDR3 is TGTGCCATCAGTGATGTTGGGGGCAGAGAGCCCCAGCATTTT. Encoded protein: CAISDVGGREPQHF.

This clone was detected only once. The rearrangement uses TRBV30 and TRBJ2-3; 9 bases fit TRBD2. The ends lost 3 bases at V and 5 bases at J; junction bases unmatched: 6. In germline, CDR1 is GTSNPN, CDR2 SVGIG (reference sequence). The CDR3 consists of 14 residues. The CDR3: CAWSAIAGVDTQYF. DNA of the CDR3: TGTGCCTGGAGCGCCATAGCGGGAGTAGATACGCAGTATTTT.

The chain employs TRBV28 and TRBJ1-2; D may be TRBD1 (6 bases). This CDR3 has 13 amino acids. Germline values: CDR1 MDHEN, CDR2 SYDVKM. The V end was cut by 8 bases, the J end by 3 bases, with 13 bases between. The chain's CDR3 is CASSTRTDYGYTF. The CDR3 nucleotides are TGTGCCAGCTCGACACGGACAGACTATGGCTACACCTTC.

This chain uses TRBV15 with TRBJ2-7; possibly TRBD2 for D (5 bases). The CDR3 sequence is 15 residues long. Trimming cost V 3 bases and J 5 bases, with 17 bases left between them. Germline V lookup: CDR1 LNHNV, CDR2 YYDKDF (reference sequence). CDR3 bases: TGTGCCACCAGCAGGCCTGAGACTATTACCCACGAGCAGTACTTC. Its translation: CATSRPETITHEQYF.

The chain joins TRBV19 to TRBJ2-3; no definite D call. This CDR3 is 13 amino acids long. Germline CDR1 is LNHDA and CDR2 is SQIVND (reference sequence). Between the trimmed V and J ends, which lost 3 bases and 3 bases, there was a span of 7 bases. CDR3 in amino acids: CASSILITDTQYF. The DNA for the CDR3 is TGTGCCAGTAGTATCCTAATAACAGATACGCAGTATTTT.

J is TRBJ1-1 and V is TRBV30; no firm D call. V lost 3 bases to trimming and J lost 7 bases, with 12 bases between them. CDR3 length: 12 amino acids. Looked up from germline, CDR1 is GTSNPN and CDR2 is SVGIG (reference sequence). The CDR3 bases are TGTGCCTGGAGGAGCAGTTACTATGAAGCTTTCTTT. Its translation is CAWRSSYYEAFF.

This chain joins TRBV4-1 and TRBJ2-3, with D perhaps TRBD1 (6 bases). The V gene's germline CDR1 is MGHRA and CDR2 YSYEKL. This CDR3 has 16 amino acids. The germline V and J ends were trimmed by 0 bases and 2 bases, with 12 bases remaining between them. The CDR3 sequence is CASSQDDRSTTDTQYF. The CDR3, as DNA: TGCGCCAGCAGCCAAGATGACAGGAGTACCACAGATACGCAGTATTTT.

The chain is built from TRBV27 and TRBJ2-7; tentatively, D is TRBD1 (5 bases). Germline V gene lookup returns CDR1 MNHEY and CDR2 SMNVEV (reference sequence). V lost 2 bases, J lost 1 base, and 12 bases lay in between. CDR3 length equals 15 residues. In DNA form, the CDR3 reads TGTGCCAGCAGTTTAGCAGGGTTCGGTTCCTACGAGCAGTACTTC. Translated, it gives CASSLAGFGSYEQYF.

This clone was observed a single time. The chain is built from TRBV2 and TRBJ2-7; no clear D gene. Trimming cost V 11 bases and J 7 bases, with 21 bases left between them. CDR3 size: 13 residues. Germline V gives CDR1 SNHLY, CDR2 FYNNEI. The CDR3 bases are TGTGCCGGTTATGGCCAGCCCTTCGGGGAGCAGTACTTC. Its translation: CAGYGQPFGEQYF.

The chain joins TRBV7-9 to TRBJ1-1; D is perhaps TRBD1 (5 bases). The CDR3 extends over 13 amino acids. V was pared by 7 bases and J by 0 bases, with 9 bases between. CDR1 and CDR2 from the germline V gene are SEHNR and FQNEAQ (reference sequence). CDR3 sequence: CASNRIMNTEAFF. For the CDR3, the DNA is TGTGCCAGCAACAGGATCATGAACACTGAAGCTTTCTTT. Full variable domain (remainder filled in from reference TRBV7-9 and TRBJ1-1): DTGVSQNPRHKITKRGQNVTFRCDPISEHNRLYWYRQTLGQGPEFLTYFQNEAQLEKSRLLSDRFSAERPKGSFSTLEIQRTEQGDSAMYLCASNRIMNTEAFFGQGTRLTVV.

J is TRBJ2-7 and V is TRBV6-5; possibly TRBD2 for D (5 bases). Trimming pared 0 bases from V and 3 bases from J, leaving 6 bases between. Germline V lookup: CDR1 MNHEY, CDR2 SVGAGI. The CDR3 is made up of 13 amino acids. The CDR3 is CASSYSEVYEQYF. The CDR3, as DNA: TGTGCCAGCAGTTACTCGGAGGTCTACGAGCAGTACTTC.

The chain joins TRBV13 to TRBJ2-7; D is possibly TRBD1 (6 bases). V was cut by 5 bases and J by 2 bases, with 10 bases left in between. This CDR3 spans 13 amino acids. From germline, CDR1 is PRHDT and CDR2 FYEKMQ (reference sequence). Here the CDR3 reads CASSPGVTYEQYF. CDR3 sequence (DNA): TGTGCCAGCAGCCCAGGGGTAACCTACGAGCAGTACTTC.